These 7 T cell receptor beta chains were all obtained from the same sample, sequenced in a study of molecular identifiers for immune sequencing clone quantification. TCRdb processed the PCR reads anew with MiXCR; each CDR3 protein has one entry. The sample has hundreds of thousands of distinct CDR3 sequences, less than 20% seen once. Sample: naive CD8+ T cells from blood, with Jurkat cell RNA spiked in. The subset denotes: FACS-sorted CD8+CD4-CCR7+CD45RA+ naive T cells. The receptors stem from a human donor in good health. Some libraries in this study had Jurkat cell RNA spiked in.

The table lists this clonotype with many counts. The chain joins TRBV14 to TRBJ2-3, with 7 nucleotides matching TRBD2. The CDR3 has 18 amino acids. Germline V CDR1 and CDR2: SGHDN, FVKESK. The V and J ends lost 5 bases and 0 bases, in that order; junction bases with no gene match: 14. CDR3 loop: CASSARRDYGYSTDTQYF. The CDR3 region has the DNA TGTGCCAGCAGCGCCCGCCGGGACTACGGATATAGCACAGATACGCAGTATTTT.

This clonotype was observed a few times. J is TRBJ1-2 and V is TRBV24-1; D unresolved. The CDR3 runs 14 residues. The V and J ends lost 10 bases and 3 bases respectively, with 17 bases between them. The germline gives CDR1 KGHDR, CDR2 SFDVKD. The CDR3, as DNA: TGTGCCACTCCTTCACCAGGCCGAGACTATGGCTACACCTTC. Encoded protein: CATPSPGRDYGYTF.

This clonotype has at least ten counts. This chain links TRBV29-1 with TRBJ2-1; D is unresolved. Trimming removed 3 bases at V and 8 bases at J, with 5 bases between. Per the germline V gene, CDR1 is SQVTM and CDR2 is ANQGSEA. The CDR3 covers 10 residues. The CDR3 DNA reads TGCAGCGTTGAGGTAGATGAGCAGTTCTTC. This gives the protein CSVEVDEQFF.

This clonotype was counted many times. This chain joins TRBV4-3 and TRBJ1-1; D remains ambiguous. This CDR3 is built from 16 residues. The V gene's germline CDR1 is LGHNA and CDR2 YSLEER. V was clipped by 0 bases and J by 1 base, with 12 bases between them. CDR3 DNA: TGCGCCAGCAGCCAAGATAGGTCGCAGACGAACACTGAAGCTTTCTTT. Encoded protein: CASSQDRSQTNTEAFF.

This clonotype was counted only a few times. J is TRBJ1-3 and V is TRBV27; D gene uncertain. Germline lookup yields CDR1 MNHEY and CDR2 SMNVEV (reference sequence). V was pared by 0 bases and J by 0 bases, with 6 bases between. The CDR3 contains 15 residues. CDR3 in DNA: TGTGCCAGCAGTTTATCTGGCTACTCTGGAAACACCATATATTTT. It specifies CASSLSGYSGNTIYF.

At least ten counts were recorded for this clonotype. The chain employs TRBV7-9 and TRBJ2-2; no definite D call. The CDR3 is 12 amino acids. V dropped 1 base and J dropped 6 bases, with 3 bases sitting between them. Germline CDR1 SEHNR, CDR2 FQNEAQ (reference sequence). The CDR3 is CASSLDAGELFF. CDR3 bases: TGTGCCAGCAGCTTAGACGCCGGGGAGCTGTTTTTT.

J is TRBJ2-3 and V is TRBV4-3; D is unclear. V lost 0 bases to trimming and J lost 7 bases, with 20 bases between them. The CDR3 has 17 residues. CDR1 is LGHNA, CDR2 YSLEER, per germline. CDR3 bases: TGCGCCAGCAGCCAAGATAGGACCTCCATCGTCCAGCATACGCAGTATTTT. It codes for CASSQDRTSIVQHTQYF.